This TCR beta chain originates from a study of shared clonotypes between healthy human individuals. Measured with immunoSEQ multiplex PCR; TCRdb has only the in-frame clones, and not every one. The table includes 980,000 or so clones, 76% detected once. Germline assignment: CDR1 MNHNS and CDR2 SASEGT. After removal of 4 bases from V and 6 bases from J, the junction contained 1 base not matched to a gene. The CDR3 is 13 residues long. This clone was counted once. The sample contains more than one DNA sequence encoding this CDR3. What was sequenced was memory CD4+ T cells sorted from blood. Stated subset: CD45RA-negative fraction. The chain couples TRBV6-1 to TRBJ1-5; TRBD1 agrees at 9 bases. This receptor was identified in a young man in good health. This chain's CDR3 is CASSGQGGQPQHF. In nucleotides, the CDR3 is TGTGCCAGCAGTGGACAGGGGGGTCAGCCCCAGCATTTT.